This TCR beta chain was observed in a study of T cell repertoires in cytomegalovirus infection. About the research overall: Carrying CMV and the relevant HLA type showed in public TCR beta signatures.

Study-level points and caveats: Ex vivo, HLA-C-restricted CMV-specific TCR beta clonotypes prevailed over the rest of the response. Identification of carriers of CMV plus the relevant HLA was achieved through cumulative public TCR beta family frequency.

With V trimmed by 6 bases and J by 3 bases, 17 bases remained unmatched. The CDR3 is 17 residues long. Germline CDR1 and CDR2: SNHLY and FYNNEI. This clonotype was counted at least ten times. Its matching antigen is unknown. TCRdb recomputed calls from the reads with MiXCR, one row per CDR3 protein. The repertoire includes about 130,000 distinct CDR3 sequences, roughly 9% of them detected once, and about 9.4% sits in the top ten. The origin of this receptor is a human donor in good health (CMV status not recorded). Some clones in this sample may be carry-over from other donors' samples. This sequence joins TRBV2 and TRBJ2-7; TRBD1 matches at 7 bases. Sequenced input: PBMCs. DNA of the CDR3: TGTGCCAGCAGAAGCCTAGCCACAGGGGAGTCCTACTACGAGCAGTACTTC. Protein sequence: CASRSLATGESYYEQYF. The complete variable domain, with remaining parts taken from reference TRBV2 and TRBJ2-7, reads EPEVTQTPSHQVTQMGQEVILRCVPISNHLYFYWYRQILGQKVEFLVSFYNNEISEKSEIFDDQFSVERPDGSNFTLKIRSTKLEDSAMYFCASRSLATGESYYEQYFGPGTRLTVT.